This paragraph covers one T cell receptor (beta chain) sequence. Assay used: immunoSEQ multiplex PCR; TCRdb lists only in-frame clones, some missing. The repertoire has 150,000 to 180,000 clones, about 79% of them found once; the top ten carry almost 10%. Between the trimmed V and J ends, which lost 4 bases and 0 bases, there was a span of 13 bases. CDR1 is LNHDA, CDR2 SQIVND, per germline (reference sequence). The length of the CDR3 is 16 residues. The data stem from a study of blood T cell repertoires in COVID-19. This receptor was identified in a woman aged 45-59 years with acute or convalescent COVID-19. The source material was peripheral blood. This chain connects TRBV19 to TRBJ1-5; a weak D match, TRBD1 (6 bases). This CDR3 is CASSTQGQSSNQPQHF. CDR3 DNA sequence: TGTGCCAGTAGTACCCAAGGACAGTCTAGCAATCAGCCCCAGCATTTT.